Detailed here is one T cell receptor (beta chain). There is no known antigen for this receptor. No base-level quality is on record; no much larger clone is a single base apart. The data derive from a study of brain T cells in children with intractable seizures (dated by TCRdb to about 2021). The study in broad terms: Resected brain tissue from 50 or so pediatric epilepsy surgery cases was initially screened for immune gene transcripts with a NanoString immunology panel. Among the approximately twelve selected surgery cases, eight also had pre-surgery blood sequenced, leaving four with brain tissue only.

TCR beta chain sequences were generated from genomic DNA using the immunoSEQ assay. The paper's data handling went like this. CDR3 sequences that did not begin with the conserved framework cysteine at position 104 were removed by hand. To get clonality, the normalized Shannon's Diversity Index was subtracted from one, giving values from 0 (maximal diversity) to 1 (oligoclonal). Chi-squared comparison-of-proportions tests assessed whether the same CDR3 differed in frequency between samples, such as brain versus blood. Public clonotypes were found by searching immuneACCESS, and the VDJdb browser was used to assess similarity to known antiviral clonotypes. TCRdb carries this immuneACCESS record with in-frame sequences only. Its versions omit some clonotypes, under half of them owing to an unresolved V gene in the studies checked, with the rest unexplained. V and J calls and clone size are those listed in that table; D and trimming were worked out from the DNA. This sample has about 80,000 clones in its table, and around nine tenths of those were observed once. Approximately 25% of the sample lies in the top ten.

In the paper's terms, the time point label means: resected brain tissue, or blood drawn just prior to surgery. The surgery cases that showed the highest brain T cell transcript signatures were chosen for TCR beta chain sequencing of brain tissue, and of blood when it was available. Prior to surgery, the patients had been treated with at least one anti-epileptic drug. The TCR-sequenced patients were children whose drug-resistant epilepsy was caused by tuberous sclerosis complex, focal cortical dysplasia, Rasmussen encephalitis or hemimegalencephaly. The blood samples were collected right before the epilepsy surgery. Bulk genomic DNA was extracted from unsorted brain tissue and whole blood with the Monarch genomic DNA purification kit. Spanning cysteine to phenylalanine, the CDR3 consists of 16 amino acids. Of the read, only the CDR3 DNA is kept; its 48 bases are in frame from base 1. CDR1 and CDR2 (SGHVS, FQNEAQ) derive from the germline V gene. Relative to germline, V is 1 base shorter and J is 3 bases shorter, with 13 bases between their ends.

Overall study results and their limits: Sequencing depth differed between pre- and post-surgery blood, so clones missing from the pre-surgery sample may reflect undersampling. The patients' HCMV serostatus was not known, and viral specificity was inferred solely from CDR3 sequence similarity.

This TCR came from a girl aged 2 to 9 with Rasmussen encephalitis and intractable seizures. Sequences were derived from peripheral blood, sampled at surgery. The chain is made from TRBV7-8 and TRBJ2-1, and the D gene may be TRBD2, 6 bases matching. The CDR3 amino acid sequence is: CASSLGRDSIYNEQFF. The DNA is TGTGCCAGCAGCTTAGGCCGGGACTCGATCTACAATGAGCAGTTCTTC.